Included here is one T cell receptor beta chain sequence, with context. These data are taken from a study of blood T cell repertoires in COVID-19. In the study overall: Sample material is recorded as cDNA or gDNA derived from T cells, B-cell-depleted T cells, or PBMCs.

This CDR3 has 14 residues. Germline CDR1 and CDR2: SGHVS and FQNEAQ. V shed 6 bases and J shed 0 bases, with 10 bases lying between them. TCRdb's table, derived via immunoSEQ multiplex PCR, lists solely in-frame clones and lacks some. This sample has 100,000 to 150,000 clones; roughly 84% occur once, and the top ten carry more than 1.4%. This TCR came from a man in his sixties with acute or convalescent COVID-19. J is TRBJ2-3 and V is TRBV7-8; no reliable D call. The specimen was peripheral blood. This CDR3 is CASSPHVSTDTQYF. CDR3 bases: TGTGCCAGCAGTCCACACGTGAGCACAGATACGCAGTATTTT.